The present T cell receptor (beta chain) was sequenced within a study of blood T cells in healthy people across ages. General study points: Age showed a roughly linear inverse relationship with TCR beta diversity per million T cells. The long-lived group displayed more naive CD4+ cells, plus higher diversity, than the aged donors did.

The authors ran a second PCR of roughly 7 to 11 cycles using a sample-barcoded 5' primer and a J-beta primer mix. TCRdb independently ran MiXCR on the 5' RACE reads; one entry per CDR3 protein. Among about 830,000 distinct CDR3 sequences listed, roughly 60% were seen once. Per the germline V gene, CDR1 is SGHRS and CDR2 is YFSETQ. CDR3 length: 15 amino acids. Between the trimmed V and J ends, which lost 0 bases and 7 bases, there was a span of 17 bases. Turning to this clonotype: The antigen remains unidentified.

Sequencing was done on a sample of blood. The clonotype was recovered from a man aged 25 to 40 in good health. The chain carries TRBV5-1 and TRBJ2-7; TRBD1 might be the D (6 bases). This CDR3 is CASSLEWNRAYEQYF. CDR3 DNA: TGCGCCAGCAGCTTGGAGTGGAACAGGGCTTATGAGCAGTACTTC.